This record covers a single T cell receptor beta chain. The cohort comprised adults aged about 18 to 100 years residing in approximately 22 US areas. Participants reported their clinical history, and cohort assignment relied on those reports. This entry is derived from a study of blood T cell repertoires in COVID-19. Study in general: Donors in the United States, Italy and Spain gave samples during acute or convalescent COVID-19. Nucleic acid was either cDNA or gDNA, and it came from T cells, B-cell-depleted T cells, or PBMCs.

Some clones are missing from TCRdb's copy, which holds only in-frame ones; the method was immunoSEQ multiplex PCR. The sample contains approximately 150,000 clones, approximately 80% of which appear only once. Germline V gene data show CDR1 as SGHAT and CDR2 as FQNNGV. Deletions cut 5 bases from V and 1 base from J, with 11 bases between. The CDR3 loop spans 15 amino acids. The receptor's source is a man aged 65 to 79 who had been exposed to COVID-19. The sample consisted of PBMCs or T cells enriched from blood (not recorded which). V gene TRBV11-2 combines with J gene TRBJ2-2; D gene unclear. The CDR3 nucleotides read TGTGCCAGCAGCACGCCCAGGAAGAACACCGGGGAGCTGTTTTTT. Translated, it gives CASSTPRKNTGELFF.